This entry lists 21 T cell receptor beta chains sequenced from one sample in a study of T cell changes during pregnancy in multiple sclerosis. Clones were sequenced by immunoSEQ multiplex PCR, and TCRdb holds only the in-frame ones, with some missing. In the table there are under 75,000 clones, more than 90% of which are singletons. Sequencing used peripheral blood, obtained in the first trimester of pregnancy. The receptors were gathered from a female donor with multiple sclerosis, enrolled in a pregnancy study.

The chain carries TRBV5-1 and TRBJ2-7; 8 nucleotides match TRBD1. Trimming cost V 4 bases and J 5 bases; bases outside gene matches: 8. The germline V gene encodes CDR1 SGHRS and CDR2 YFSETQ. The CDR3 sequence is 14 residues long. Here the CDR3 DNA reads TGCGCCAGCAGCCTACGGACAGGGACCCACGAGCAGTACTTC. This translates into CASSLRTGTHEQYF.

CDR3 protein: CASSIEGAGKLFF. The CDR3, as DNA: TGTGCCAGCAGTATAGAGGGGGCAGGAAAACTGTTTTTT. The V gene is TRBV2, the J gene TRBJ1-4; 7 bases are a match to TRBD1. V shed 5 bases, J shed 10 bases, and the junction held 7 bases outside the gene matches. The germline gives CDR1 SNHLY, CDR2 FYNNEI. The CDR3 consists of 13 residues.

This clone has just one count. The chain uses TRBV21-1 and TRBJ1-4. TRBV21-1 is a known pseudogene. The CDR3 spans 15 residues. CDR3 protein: CASAPRRSVNEKLFF. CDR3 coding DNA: TGTGCCAGCGCTCCCCGGCGGTCTGTAAATGAAAAACTGTTTTTT.

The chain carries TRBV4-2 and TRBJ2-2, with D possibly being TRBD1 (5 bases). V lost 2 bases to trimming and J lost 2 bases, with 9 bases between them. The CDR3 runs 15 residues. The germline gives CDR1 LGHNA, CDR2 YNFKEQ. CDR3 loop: CASSQRGFNTGELFF. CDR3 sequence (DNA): TGTGCCAGCAGCCAAAGGGGCTTCAACACCGGGGAGCTGTTTTTT.

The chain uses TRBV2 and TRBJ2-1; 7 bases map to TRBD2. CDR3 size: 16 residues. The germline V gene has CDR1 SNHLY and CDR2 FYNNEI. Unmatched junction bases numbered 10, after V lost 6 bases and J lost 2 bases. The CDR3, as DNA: TGTGCCAGCAGGAGGCTAAGCGGGACCACCTACAATGAGCAGTTCTTC. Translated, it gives CASRRLSGTTYNEQFF.

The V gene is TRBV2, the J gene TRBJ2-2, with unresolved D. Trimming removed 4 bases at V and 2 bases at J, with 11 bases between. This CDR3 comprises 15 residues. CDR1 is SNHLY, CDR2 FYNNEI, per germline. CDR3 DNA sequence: TGTGCCAGCAGTGTTCAGGCAGTTAACACCGGGGAGCTGTTTTTT. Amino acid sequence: CASSVQAVNTGELFF.

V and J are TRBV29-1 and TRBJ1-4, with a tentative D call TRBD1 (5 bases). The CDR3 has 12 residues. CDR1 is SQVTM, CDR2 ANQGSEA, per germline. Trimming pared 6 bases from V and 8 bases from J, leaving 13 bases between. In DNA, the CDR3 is TGCAGCGTAGCAGCAGGGAGGGAAAAACTGTTTTTT. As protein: CSVAAGREKLFF.

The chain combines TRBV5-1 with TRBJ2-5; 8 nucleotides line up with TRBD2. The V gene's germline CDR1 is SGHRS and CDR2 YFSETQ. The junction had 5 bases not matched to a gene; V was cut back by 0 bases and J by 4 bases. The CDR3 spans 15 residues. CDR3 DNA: TGCGCCAGCAGCTTGGACCGGGGGGGCGGAGAGACCCAGTACTTC. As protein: CASSLDRGGGETQYF.

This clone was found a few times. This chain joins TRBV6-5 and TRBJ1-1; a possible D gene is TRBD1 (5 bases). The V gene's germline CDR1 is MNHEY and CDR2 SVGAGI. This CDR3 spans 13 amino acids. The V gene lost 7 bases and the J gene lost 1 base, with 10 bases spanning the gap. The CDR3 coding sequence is TGTGCCAGCATCCCGGACAAGAACACTGAAGCTTTCTTT. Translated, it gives CASIPDKNTEAFF.

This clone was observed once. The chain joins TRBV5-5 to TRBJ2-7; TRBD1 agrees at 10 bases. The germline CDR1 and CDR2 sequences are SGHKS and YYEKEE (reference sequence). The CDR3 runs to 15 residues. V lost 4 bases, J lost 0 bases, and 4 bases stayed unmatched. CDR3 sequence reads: CASSKRTGGSYEQYF. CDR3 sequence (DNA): TGTGCCAGCAGCAAACGGACAGGGGGCTCCTACGAGCAGTACTTC.

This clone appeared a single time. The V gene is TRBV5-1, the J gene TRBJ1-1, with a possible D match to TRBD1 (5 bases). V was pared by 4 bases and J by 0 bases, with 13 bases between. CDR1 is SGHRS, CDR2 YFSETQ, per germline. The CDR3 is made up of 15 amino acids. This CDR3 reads CASSGVTGMNTEAFF. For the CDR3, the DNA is TGCGCCAGCAGCGGGGTCACAGGTATGAACACTGAAGCTTTCTTT.

CDR3 sequence: CASSRGGASGTLSLYEQYF. The CDR3, as DNA: TGTGCCAGCAGCCGTGGGGGGGCTAGCGGGACCTTATCGCTCTACGAGCAGTACTTC. The genes are TRBV11-2 and TRBJ2-7; 9 positions match TRBD2. The CDR3 totals 19 residues. Germline V gene data show CDR1 as SGHAT and CDR2 as FQNNGV. J was trimmed by 3 bases and V by 5 bases; bases with no gene match: 20.

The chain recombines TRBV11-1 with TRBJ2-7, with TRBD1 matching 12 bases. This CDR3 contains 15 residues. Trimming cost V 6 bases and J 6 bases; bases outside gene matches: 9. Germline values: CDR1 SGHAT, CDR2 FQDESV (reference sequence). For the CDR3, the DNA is TGTGCCAGCAGTTGGTCCGGGACAGGGGGCGCCGAGCAGTACTTC. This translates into CASSWSGTGGAEQYF.

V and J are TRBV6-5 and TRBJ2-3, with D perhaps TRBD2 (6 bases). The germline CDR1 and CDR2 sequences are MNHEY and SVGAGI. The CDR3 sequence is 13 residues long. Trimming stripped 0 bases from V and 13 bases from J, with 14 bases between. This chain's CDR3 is CASSYSRDSLEYF. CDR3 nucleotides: TGTGCCAGCAGTTACTCACGGGACTCCCTAGAGTATTTT.

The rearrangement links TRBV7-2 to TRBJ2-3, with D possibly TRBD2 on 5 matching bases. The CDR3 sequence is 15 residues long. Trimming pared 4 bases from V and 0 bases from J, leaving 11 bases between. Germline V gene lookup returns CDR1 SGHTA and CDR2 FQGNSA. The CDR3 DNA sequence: TGTGCCAGCAGCTCCAGCGGTCCTAGCACAGATACGCAGTATTTT. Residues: CASSSSGPSTDTQYF.

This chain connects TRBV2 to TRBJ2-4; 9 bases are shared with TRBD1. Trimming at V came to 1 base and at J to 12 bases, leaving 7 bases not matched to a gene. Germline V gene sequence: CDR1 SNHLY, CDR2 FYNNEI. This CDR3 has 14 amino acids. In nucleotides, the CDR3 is TGTGCCAGCAGTGAAGGGACAGGGGTTTCGGGTCAGTACTTC. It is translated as CASSEGTGVSGQYF.

CDR3 DNA sequence: TGTGCCAGCAGCCGGGGACAGGGGCGTCAGAATTCACCCCTCCACTTT. Amino acids: CASSRGQGRQNSPLHF. The gene calls are TRBV5-4 and TRBJ1-6, with TRBD1 matching over 10 bases. Unmatched junction bases numbered 8, after V lost 4 bases and J lost 7 bases. Germline CDR1 SGHNT, CDR2 YYREEE (reference sequence). The CDR3 contains 16 residues.

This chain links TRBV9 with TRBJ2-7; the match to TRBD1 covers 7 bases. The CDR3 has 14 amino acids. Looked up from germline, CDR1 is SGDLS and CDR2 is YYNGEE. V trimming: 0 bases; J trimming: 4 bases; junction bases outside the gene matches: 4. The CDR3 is CASSVGAGGYEQYF. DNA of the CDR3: TGTGCCAGCAGCGTAGGGGCAGGGGGTTACGAGCAGTACTTC.

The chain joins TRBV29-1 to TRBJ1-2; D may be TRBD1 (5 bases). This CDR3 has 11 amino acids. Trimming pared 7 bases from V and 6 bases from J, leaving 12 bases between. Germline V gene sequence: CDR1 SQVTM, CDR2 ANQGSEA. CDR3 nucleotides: TGCAGCGGTGGGGGGGGGAATGGCTACACCTTC. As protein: CSGGGGNGYTF.

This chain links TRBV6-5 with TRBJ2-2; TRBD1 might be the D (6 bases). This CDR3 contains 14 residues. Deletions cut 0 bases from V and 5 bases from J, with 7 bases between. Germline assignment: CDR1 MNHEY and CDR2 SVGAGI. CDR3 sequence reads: CASSYSRGTGELFF. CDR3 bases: TGTGCCAGCAGTTACTCAAGGGGGACCGGGGAGCTGTTTTTT.

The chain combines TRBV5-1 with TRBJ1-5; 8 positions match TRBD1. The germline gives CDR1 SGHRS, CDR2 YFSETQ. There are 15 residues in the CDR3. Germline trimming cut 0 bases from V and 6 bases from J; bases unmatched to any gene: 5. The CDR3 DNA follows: TGCGCCAGCAGCTTGGCGGCAGGGGGCGGTCAGCCCCAGCATTTT. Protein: CASSLAAGGGQPQHF.